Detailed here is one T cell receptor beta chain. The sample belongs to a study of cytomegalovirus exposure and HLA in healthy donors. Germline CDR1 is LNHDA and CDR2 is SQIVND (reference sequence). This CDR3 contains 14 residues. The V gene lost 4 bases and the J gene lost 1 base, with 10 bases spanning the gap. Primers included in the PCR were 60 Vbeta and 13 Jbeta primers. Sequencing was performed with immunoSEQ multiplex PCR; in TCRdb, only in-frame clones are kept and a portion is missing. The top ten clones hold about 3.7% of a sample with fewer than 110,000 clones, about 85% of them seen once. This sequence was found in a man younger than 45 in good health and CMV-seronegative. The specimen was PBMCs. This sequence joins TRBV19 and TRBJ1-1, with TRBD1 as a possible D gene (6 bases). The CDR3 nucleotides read TGTGCCAGTAGTAGACGGACAGAGAACACTGAAGCTTTCTTT. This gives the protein CASSRRTENTEAFF.